Sequencing of this TCR beta chain was carried out in a study of CDR3 diversity in severe acne. Concerning this clonotype itself: The conserved phenylalanine or tryptophan normally closing the CDR3 is absent here, so this likely arose from a read error. The DNA is omitted, as the CDR3 cannot be located on it reliably, and the CDR3 follows TCRdb's listing.

A single record per CDR3 protein comes from TCRdb applying MiXCR to the PCR reads. The sample holds fewer than 90,000 distinct CDR3 sequences, around 54% seen once. Germline CDR1 is MGHDK and CDR2 is SYGVNS. The CDR3 extends over 13 residues, inclusive of both ends. This receptor was taken from a male donor with severe acne vulgaris. The sample consisted of blood. This chain connects TRBV25-1 to TRBJ1-2; the table's D call, TRBD1, was not checked against the DNA. CDR3 protein: CASGDRTHYGCTL.